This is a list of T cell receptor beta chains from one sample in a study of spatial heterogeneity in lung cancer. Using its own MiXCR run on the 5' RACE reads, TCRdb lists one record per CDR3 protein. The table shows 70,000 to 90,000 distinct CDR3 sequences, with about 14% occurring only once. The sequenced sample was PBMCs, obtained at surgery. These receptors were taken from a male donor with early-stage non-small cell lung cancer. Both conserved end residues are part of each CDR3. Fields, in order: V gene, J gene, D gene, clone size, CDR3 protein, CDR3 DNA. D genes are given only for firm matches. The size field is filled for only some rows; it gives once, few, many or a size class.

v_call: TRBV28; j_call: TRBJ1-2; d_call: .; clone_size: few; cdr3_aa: CASSHLGGLHGYTF; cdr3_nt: TGTGCCAGCTCCCACCTGGGGGGATTGCATGGCTACACCTTC
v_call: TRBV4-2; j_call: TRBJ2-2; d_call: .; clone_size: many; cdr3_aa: CASSQATGELFF; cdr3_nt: TGTGCCAGCAGCCAAGCGACCGGGGAGCTGTTTTTT
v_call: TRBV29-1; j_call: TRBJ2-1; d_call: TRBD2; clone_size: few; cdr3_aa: CSVAPLAGISGSYNEQFF; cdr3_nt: TGCAGCGTAGCCCCCTTAGCGGGGATTTCGGGCTCCTACAATGAGCAGTTCTTC
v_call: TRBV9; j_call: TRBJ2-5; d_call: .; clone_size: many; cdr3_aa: CASSVESTGETQYF; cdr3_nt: TGTGCCAGCAGCGTAGAGTCCACCGGAGAGACCCAGTACTTC
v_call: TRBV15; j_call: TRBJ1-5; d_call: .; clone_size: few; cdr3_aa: CATSRGAGDQPQHF; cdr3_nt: TGTGCCACCAGCAGAGGGGCAGGGGATCAGCCCCAGCATTTT
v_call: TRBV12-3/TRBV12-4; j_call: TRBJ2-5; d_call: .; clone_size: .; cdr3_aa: CASTWTARETQYF; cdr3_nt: TGTGCCAGCACCTGGACTGCTCGAGAGACCCAGTACTTC
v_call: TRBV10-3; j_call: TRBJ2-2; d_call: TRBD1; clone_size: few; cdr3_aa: CAVGQGTNTGELFF; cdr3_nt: TGTGCCGTCGGACAGGGGACGAACACCGGGGAGCTGTTTTTT
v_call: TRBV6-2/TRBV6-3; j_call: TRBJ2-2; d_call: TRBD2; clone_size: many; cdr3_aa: CASSRTSPSNTGELFF; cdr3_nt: TGTGCCAGCAGCCGGACTAGCCCCTCGAACACCGGGGAGCTGTTTTTT
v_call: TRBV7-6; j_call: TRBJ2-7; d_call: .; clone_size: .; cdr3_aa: CASSLHRAYEQYF; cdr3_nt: TGTGCCAGCAGTCTACATAGAGCCTACGAGCAGTACTTC
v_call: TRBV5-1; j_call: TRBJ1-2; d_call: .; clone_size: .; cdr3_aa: CASSFEGLANYDYTF; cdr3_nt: TGCGCCAGCAGCTTCGAAGGGCTAGCTAACTATGACTACACCTTC
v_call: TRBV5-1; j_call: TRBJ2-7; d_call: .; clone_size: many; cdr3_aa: CASKGTGRSSYEQYF; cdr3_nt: TGCGCCAGCAAGGGGACGGGACGGAGCTCCTACGAGCAGTACTTC
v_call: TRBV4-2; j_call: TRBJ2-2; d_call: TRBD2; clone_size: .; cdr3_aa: CASSQAAGLATGELFF; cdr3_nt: TGTGCCAGCAGCCAAGCTGCCGGACTAGCCACCGGGGAGCTGTTTTTT
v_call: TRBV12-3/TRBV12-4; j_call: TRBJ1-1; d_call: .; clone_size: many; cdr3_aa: CATLDRNHKMNTEAFF; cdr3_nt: TGTGCCACCCTCGACAGGAACCATAAAATGAACACTGAAGCTTTCTTT
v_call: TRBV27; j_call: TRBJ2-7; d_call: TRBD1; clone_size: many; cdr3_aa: CAVRDRASYEQYF; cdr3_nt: TGTGCCGTGAGGGACAGGGCATCCTACGAGCAGTACTTC
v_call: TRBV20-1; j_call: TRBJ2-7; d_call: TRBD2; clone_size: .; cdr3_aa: CSAPLAGGPGYEQYF; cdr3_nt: TGCAGTGCCCCACTAGCGGGAGGGCCTGGGTACGAGCAGTACTTC
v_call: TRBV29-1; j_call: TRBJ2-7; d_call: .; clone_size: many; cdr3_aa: CSVDGTGYEQYF; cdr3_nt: TGCAGCGTGGATGGGACGGGCTACGAGCAGTACTTC
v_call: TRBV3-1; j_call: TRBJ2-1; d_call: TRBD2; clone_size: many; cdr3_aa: CASSQGLAGGHEQFF; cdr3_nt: TGTGCCAGCAGCCAAGGTTTAGCGGGAGGGCATGAGCAGTTCTTC
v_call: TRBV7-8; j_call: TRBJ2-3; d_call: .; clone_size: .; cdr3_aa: CPSSLAGDFTDTQYF; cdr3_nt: TGTCCCAGCAGCTTAGCAGGGGATTTCACAGATACGCAGTATTTT
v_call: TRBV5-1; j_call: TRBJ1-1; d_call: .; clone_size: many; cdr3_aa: CASSLGTNTEAFF; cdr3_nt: TGCGCCAGCAGCTTGGGGACTAACACTGAAGCTTTCTTT
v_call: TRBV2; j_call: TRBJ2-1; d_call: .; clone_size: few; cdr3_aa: CASSVLFSGPYNEQFF; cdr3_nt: TGTGCCAGCAGCGTTCTCTTCTCGGGGCCCTACAATGAGCAGTTCTTC
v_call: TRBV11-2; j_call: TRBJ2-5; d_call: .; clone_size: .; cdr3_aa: CASSLPPTALQETQYF; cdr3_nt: TGTGCCAGCAGCTTACCCCCCACAGCGCTACAAGAGACCCAGTACTTC
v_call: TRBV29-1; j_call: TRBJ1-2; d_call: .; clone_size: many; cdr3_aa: CSVNGKNYGYTF; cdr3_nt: TGCAGCGTTAACGGCAAAAACTATGGCTACACCTTC
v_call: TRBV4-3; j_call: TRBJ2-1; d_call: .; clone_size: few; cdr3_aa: CASSLVAISEQFF; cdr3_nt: TGCGCCAGCAGCCTAGTGGCCATCTCTGAGCAGTTCTTC
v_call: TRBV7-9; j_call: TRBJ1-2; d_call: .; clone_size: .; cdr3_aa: CASSSWGEDGYTF; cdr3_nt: TGTGCCAGCAGCTCCTGGGGAGAGGATGGCTACACCTTC
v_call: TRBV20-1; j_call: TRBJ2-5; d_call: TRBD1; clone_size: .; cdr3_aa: CSARGGRQGAPQETQYF; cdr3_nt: TGCAGTGCTAGAGGGGGAAGGCAGGGGGCACCCCAAGAGACCCAGTACTTC